The entry below describes one T cell receptor (beta chain). This specimen comes from a study of shared clonotypes between healthy human individuals. Sequencing used immunoSEQ multiplex PCR; TCRdb keeps in-frame clones, though not all of them. There are over 1.5 million clones in the sample; nearly 99% occur only once, and roughly 0.45% lies in the top ten. This clonotype was obtained from a man aged 30 to 39 in good health. The sequenced sample consisted of naive CD4+ T cells sorted from blood. Stated subset: CD45RA+ positively selected.

CDR3 protein: CATQSDGGGDSYNEQFF. CDR3 DNA sequence: TGTGCCACCCAGTCGGACGGGGGAGGGGATTCCTACAATGAGCAGTTCTTC. V gene TRBV10-3 combines with J gene TRBJ2-1, with 7 nucleotides matching TRBD2. The germline CDR1 and CDR2 sequences are ENHRY and SYGVKD. With V trimmed by 10 bases and J by 1 base, 16 bases remained unmatched. The CDR3 extends over 17 amino acids.